Here is one T cell receptor (beta chain) with its context. This record belongs to a study of blood T cell repertoires in COVID-19. Study as a whole: The samples span acute and convalescent COVID-19 from the United States, Italy and Spain.

Germline V gene sequence: CDR1 MNHEY, CDR2 SVGEGT. Trimming left V 5 bases short and J 4 bases short, with 8 bases between. The length of the CDR3 is 13 residues. Original processing methods: Amplified reference gene primers provided the basis for estimating nucleated cell counts. Measured with immunoSEQ multiplex PCR; TCRdb has only the in-frame clones, and not every one. The DNA gave D and trimming, while V, J and clone size come from that table. The sample yields tens of thousands of clones, over 80% seen once. Sample: peripheral blood. This TCR was recovered from a woman of 80 years or more with active or convalescent COVID-19. The chain uses TRBV6-2 or TRBV6-3 and TRBJ2-2; D might be TRBD1 (5 bases). The CDR3 is CASSRQSTGELFF. The CDR3 DNA reads as TGTGCCAGCAGTCGACAGAGCACCGGGGAGCTGTTTTTT.